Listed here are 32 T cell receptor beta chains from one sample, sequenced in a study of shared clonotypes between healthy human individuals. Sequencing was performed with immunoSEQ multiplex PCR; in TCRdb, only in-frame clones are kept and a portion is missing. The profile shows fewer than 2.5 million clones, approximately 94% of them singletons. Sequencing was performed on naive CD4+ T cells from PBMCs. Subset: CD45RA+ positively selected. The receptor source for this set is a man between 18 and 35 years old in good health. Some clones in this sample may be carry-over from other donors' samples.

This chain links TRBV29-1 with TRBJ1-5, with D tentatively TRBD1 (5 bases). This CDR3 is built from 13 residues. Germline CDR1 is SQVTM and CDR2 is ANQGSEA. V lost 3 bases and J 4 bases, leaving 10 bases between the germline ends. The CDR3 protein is CSVEAGINQPQHF. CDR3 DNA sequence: TGCAGCGTTGAGGCAGGGATAAATCAGCCCCAGCATTTT.

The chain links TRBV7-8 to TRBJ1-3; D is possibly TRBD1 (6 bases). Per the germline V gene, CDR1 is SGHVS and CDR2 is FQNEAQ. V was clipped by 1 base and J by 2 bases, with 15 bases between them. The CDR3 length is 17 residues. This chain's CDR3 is CASSLGWGTQTGNTIYF. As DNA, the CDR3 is TGTGCCAGCAGCTTAGGCTGGGGGACACAAACTGGAAACACCATATATTTT.

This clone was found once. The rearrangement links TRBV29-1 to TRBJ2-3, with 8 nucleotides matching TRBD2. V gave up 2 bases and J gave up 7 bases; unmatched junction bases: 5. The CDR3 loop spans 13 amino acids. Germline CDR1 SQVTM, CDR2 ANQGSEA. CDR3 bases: TGCAGCGTTGAACTAGCGGGTACTAATACGCAGTATTTT. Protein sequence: CSVELAGTNTQYF.

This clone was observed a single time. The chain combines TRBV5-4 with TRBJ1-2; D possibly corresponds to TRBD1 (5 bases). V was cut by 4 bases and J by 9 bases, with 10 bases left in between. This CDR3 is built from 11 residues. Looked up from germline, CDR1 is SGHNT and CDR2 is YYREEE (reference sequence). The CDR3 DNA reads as TGTGCCAGCAGCATAGGACAACGCTACACCTTC. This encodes CASSIGQRYTF.

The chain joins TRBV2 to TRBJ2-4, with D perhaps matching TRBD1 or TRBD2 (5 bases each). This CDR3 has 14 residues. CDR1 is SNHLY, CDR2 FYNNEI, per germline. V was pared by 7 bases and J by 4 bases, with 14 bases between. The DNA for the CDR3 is TGTGCCAGCACAACCGGGACCGTTAAAAACATTCAGTACTTC. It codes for CASTTGTVKNIQYF. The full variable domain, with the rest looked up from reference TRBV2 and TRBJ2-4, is EPEVTQTPSHQVTQMGQEVILRCVPISNHLYFYWYRQILGQKVEFLVSFYNNEISEKSEIFDDQFSVERPDGSNFTLKIRSTKLEDSAMYFCASTTGTVKNIQYFGAGTRLSVL.

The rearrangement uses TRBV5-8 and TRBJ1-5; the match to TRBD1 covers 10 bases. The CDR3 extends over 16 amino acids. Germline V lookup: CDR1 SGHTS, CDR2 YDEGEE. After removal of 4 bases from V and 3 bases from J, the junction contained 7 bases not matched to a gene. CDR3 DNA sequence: TGTGCCAGCAGCCCTGGGACAGGGGTTATCAATCAGCCCCAGCATTTT. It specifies CASSPGTGVINQPQHF.

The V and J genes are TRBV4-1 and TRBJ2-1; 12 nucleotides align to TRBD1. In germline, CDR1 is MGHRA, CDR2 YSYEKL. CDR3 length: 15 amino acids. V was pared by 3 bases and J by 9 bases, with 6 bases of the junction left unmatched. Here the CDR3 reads CASSQPGQGAGEQFF. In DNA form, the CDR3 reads TGCGCCAGCAGCCAGCCGGGACAGGGGGCTGGTGAGCAGTTCTTC.

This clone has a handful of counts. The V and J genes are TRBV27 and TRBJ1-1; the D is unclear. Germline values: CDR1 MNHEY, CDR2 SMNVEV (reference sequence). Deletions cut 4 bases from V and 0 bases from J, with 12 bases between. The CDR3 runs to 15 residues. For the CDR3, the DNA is TGTGCCAGCAGTTCCCCCGCCGGGGTGAACACTGAAGCTTTCTTT. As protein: CASSSPAGVNTEAFF.

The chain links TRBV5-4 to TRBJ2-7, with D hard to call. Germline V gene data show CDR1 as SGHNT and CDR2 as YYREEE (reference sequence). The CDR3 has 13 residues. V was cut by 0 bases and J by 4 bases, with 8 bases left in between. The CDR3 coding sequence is TGTGCCAGCAGCTTGGACTCCATTTACGAGCAGTACTTC. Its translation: CASSLDSIYEQYF.

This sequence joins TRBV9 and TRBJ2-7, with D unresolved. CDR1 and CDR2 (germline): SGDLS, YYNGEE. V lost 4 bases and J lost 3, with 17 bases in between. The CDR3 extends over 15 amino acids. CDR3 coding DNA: TGTGCCAGCAGCTCTAACCCGGCCGCCGGCTACGAGCAGTACTTC. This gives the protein CASSSNPAAGYEQYF.

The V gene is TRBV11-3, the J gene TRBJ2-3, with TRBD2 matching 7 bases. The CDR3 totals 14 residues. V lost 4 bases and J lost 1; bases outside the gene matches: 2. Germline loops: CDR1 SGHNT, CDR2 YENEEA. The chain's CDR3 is CASSSSGGTDTQYF. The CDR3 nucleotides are TGTGCCAGCAGCTCCAGCGGGGGCACAGATACGCAGTATTTT.

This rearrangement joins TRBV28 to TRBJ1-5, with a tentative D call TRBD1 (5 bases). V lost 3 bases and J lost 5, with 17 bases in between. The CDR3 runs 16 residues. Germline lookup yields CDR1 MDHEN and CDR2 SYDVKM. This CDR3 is CASSFRLGVGDQPQHF. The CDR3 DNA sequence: TGTGCCAGCAGTTTTCGTCTGGGGGTGGGTGATCAGCCCCAGCATTTT.

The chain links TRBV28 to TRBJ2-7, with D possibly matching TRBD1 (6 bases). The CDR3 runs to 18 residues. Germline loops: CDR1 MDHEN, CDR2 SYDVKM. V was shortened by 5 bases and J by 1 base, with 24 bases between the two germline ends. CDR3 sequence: CASSPTPRQAGGSYEQYF. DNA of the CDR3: TGTGCCAGCAGTCCCACGCCTCGACAGGCGGGCGGATCCTACGAGCAGTACTTC.

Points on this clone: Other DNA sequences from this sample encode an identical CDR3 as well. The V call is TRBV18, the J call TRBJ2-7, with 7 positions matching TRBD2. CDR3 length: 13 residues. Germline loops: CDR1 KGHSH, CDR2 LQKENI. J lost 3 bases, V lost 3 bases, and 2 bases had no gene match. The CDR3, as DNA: TGTGCCAGCTCACCTGGACTAGTCTACGAGCAGTACTTC. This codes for CASSPGLVYEQYF.

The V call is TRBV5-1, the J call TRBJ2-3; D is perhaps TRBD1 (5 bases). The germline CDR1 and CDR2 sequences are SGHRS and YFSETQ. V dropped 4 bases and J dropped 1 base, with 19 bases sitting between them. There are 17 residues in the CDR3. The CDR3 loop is CASSADMAEWGTDTQYF. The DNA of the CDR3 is TGCGCCAGCAGCGCGGACATGGCCGAGTGGGGCACAGATACGCAGTATTTT.

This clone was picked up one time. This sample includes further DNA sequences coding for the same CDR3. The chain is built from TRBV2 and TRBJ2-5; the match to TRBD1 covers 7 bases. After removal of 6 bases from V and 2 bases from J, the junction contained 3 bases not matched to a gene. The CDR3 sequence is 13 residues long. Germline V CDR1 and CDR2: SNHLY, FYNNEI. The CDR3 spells CASSRDRQETQYF. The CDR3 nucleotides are TGTGCCAGCAGCCGGGACAGACAAGAGACCCAGTACTTC.

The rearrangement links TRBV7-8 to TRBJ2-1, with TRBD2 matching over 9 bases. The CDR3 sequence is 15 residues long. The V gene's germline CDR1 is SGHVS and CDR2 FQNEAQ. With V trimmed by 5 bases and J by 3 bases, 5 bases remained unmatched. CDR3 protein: CASSRLAGNYNEQFF. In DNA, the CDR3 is TGTGCCAGCAGCCGCCTAGCGGGAAACTACAATGAGCAGTTCTTC. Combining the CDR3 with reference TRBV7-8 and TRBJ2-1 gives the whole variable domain GAGVSQSPRYKVAKRGQDVALRCDPISGHVSLFWYQQALGQGPEFLTYFQNEAQLDKSGLPSDRFFAERPEGSVSTLKIQRTQQEDSAVYLCASSRLAGNYNEQFFGPGTRLTVL.

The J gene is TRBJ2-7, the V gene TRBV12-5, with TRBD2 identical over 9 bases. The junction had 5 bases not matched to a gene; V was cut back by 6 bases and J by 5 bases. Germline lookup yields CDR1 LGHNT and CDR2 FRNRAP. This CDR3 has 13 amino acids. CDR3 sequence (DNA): TGTGCTAGTGGATCTAGCGGGACCGACGAGCAGTACTTC. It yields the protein CASGSSGTDEQYF.

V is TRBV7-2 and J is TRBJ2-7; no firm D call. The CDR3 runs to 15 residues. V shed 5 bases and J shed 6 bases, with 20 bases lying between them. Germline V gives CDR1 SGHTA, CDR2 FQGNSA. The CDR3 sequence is CASSPSPRGLSEQYF. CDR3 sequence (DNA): TGTGCCAGCAGCCCAAGTCCCAGAGGCTTATCCGAGCAGTACTTC. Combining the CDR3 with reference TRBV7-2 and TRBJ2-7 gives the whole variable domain GAGVSQSPSNKVTEKGKDVELRCDPISGHTALYWYRQSLGQGLEFLIYFQGNSAPDKSGLPSDRFSAERTGGSVSTLTIQRTQQEDSAVYLCASSPSPRGLSEQYFGPGTRLTVT.

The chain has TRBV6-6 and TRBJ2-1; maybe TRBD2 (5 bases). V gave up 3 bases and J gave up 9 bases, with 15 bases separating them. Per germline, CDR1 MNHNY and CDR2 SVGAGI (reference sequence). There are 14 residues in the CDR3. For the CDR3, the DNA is TGTGCCAGCAGTTATTCGGACTTCGAGGGTGAGCAGTTCTTC. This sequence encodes CASSYSDFEGEQFF.

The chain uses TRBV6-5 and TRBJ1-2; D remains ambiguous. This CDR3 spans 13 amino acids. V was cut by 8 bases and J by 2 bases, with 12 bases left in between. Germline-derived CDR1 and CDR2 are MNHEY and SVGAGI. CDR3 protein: CASGRDGNYGYTF. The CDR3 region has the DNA TGTGCCAGCGGCCGAGACGGGAACTATGGCTACACCTTC.

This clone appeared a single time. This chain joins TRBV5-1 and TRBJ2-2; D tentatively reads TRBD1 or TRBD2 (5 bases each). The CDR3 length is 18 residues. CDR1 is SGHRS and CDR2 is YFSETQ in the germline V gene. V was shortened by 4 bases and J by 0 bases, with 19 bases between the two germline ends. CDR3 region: CASSPFLSRDANTGELFF. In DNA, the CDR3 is TGCGCCAGCAGCCCTTTCTTGTCTAGGGACGCGAACACCGGGGAGCTGTTTTTT.

The CDR3 DNA sequence: TGTGCCAGTACTCCGGAGGGACCCCTCGTCTACAATGAGCAGTTCTTC. It encodes CASTPEGPLVYNEQFF. The V call is TRBV19, the J call TRBJ2-1; D is possibly TRBD2 (6 bases). Trimming cost V 7 bases and J 3 bases, with 19 bases left between them. Germline V gene data show CDR1 as LNHDA and CDR2 as SQIVND (reference sequence). There are 16 residues in the CDR3.

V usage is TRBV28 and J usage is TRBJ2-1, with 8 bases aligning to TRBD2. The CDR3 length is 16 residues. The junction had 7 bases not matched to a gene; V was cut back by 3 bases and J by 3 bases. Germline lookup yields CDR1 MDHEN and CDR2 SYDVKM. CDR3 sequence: CASSLYTSGFYNEQFF. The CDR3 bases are TGTGCCAGCAGTTTGTATACTAGCGGATTCTACAATGAGCAGTTCTTC.

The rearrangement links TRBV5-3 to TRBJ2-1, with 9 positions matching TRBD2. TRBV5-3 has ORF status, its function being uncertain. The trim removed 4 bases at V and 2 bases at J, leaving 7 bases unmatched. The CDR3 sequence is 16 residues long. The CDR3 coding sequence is TGTGCCAGAAGCCATCGAGCTAGCGGGACCTACAATGAGCAGTTCTTC. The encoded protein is CARSHRASGTYNEQFF.

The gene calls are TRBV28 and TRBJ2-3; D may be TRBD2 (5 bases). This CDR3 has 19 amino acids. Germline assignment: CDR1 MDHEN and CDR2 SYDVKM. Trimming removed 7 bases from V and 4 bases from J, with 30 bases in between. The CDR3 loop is CASITLRHNGEWMADTQYF. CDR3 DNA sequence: TGTGCCAGCATTACCTTACGACACAACGGGGAATGGATGGCAGATACGCAGTATTTT.

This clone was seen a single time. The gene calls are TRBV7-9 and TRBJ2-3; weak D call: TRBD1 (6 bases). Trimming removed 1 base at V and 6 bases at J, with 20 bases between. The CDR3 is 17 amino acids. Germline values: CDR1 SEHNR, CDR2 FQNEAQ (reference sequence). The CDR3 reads CASSLVVWGQVVDTQYF. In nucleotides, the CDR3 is TGTGCCAGCAGCTTAGTGGTCTGGGGGCAGGTAGTGGATACGCAGTATTTT.

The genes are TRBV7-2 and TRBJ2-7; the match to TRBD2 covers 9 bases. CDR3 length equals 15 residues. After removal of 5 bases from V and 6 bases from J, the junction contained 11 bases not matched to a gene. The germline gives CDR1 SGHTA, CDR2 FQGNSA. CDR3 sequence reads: CASSPVAGGPFEQYF. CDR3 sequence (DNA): TGTGCCAGCAGCCCGGTGGCGGGAGGGCCTTTCGAGCAGTACTTC.

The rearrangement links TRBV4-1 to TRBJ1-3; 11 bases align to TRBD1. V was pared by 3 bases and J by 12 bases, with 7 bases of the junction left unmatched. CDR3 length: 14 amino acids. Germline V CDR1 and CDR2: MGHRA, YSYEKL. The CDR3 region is CASSHPGQGDYIYF. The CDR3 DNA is TGCGCCAGCAGCCACCCGGGACAGGGGGATTACATATATTTT.

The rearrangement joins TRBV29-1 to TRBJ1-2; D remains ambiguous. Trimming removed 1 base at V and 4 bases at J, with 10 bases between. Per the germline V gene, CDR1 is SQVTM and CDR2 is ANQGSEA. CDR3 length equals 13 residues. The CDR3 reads CSVEVNRFYGYTF. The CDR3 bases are TGCAGCGTTGAAGTCAACCGGTTCTATGGCTACACCTTC.

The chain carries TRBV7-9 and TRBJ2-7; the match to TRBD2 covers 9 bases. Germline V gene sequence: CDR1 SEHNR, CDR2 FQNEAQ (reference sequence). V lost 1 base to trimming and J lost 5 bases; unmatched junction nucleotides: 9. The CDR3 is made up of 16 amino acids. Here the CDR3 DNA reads TGTGCCAGCAGCTTAGGTTCTGCGGGAGGGCCGAACGAGCAGTACTTC. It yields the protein CASSLGSAGGPNEQYF.

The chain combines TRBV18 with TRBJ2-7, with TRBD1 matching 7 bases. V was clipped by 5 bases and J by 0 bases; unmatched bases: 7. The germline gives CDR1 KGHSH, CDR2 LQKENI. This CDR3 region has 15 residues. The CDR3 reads CASSSGGSTSYEQYF. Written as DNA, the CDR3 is TGTGCCAGCTCATCAGGGGGTAGTACCTCCTACGAGCAGTACTTC.